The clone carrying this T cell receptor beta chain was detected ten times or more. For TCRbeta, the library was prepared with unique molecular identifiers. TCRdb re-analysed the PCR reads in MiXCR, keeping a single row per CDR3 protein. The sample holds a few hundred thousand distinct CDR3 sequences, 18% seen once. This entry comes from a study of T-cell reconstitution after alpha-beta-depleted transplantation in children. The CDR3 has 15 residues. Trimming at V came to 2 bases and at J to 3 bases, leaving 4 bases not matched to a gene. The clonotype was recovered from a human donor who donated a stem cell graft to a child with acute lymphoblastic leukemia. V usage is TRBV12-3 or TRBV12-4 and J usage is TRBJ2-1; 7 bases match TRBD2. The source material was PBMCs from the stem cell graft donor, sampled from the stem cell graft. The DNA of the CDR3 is TGTGCCAGCAGTTTACTAGCGGAGCTCTACAATGAGCAGTTCTTC. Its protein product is CASSLLAELYNEQFF.